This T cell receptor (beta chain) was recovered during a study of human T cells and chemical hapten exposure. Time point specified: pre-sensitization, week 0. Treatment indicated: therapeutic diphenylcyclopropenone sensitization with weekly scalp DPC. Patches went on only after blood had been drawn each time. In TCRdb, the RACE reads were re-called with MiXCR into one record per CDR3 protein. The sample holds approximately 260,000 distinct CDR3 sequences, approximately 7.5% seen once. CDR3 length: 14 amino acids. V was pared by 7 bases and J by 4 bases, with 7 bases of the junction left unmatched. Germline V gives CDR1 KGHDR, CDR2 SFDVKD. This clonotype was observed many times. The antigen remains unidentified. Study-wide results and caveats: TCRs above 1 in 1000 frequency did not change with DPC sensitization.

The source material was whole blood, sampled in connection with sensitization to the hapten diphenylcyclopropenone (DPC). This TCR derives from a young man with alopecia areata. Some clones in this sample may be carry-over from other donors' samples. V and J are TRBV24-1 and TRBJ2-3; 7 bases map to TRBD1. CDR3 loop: CATSSTGHADTQYF. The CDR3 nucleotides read TGTGCCACCAGCTCGACAGGGCACGCAGATACGCAGTATTTT.